One and the same sample provided the 21 T cell receptor beta chains below, sequenced in a study of cytomegalovirus exposure and HLA in healthy donors. The PCR had 60 Vbeta and 13 Jbeta primers. Using immunoSEQ multiplex PCR, the repertoire was profiled, and TCRdb retains in-frame clones only, with some absent. The sample lists roughly 100,000 clones, 77% occurring once. The sample taken for sequencing was PBMCs. Source of these receptors: a woman between 35 and 50 years old in good health and CMV-seronegative.

CDR3: CASSSGGPGQGYEQYF. The CDR3 DNA is TGCGCCAGCAGCTCGGGGGGTCCGGGACAGGGGTACGAGCAGTACTTC. The V call is TRBV5-1, the J call TRBJ2-7; 10 bases line up with TRBD1. V trimming: 3 bases; J trimming: 4 bases; junction bases outside the gene matches: 10. The CDR3 has 16 residues. Germline V gene data show CDR1 as SGHRS and CDR2 as YFSETQ.

The rearrangement links TRBV4-1 to TRBJ1-2; 7 bases agree with TRBD1. The CDR3 runs to 14 residues. Germline V lookup: CDR1 MGHRA, CDR2 YSYEKL. Trimming cost V 0 bases and J 2 bases; bases outside gene matches: 0. CDR3 DNA: TGCGCCAGCAGCCAAGAGGGACAGAACTATGGCTACACCTTC. This codes for CASSQEGQNYGYTF.

The chain links TRBV2 to TRBJ2-7; tentative D call: TRBD1 (6 bases). The V and J ends lost 5 bases and 7 bases respectively, with 15 bases between them. Per germline, CDR1 SNHLY and CDR2 FYNNEI. This CDR3 is built from 13 residues. The CDR3 coding sequence is TGTGCCAGCAGTCGTTGGACAGAAAGGGAGCAGTACTTC. It is translated as CASSRWTEREQYF. The variable domain in full, completed from reference TRBV2 and TRBJ2-7, reads EPEVTQTPSHQVTQMGQEVILRCVPISNHLYFYWYRQILGQKVEFLVSFYNNEISEKSEIFDDQFSVERPDGSNFTLKIRSTKLEDSAMYFCASSRWTEREQYFGPGTRLTVT.

The DNA for the CDR3 is TGTGCCAGCTCACAGCAGGCGCCCAATCAGCCCCAGCATTTT. Its protein product is CASSQQAPNQPQHF. The chain combines TRBV18 with TRBJ1-5; the D is unclear. Trimming shortened V by 4 bases and J by 3 bases, and 10 bases separated the two germline ends. CDR3 length: 14 residues. The V gene's germline CDR1 is KGHSH and CDR2 LQKENI.

The chain combines TRBV5-1 with TRBJ2-5; no clear D gene. CDR1 is SGHRS, CDR2 YFSETQ, per germline. The CDR3 loop spans 15 amino acids. The V end lost 7 bases, the J end lost 2 bases, and 18 bases lay between the germline ends. The CDR3: CASANGRSGQETQYF. The CDR3 bases are TGCGCCAGCGCTAACGGAAGGTCGGGTCAAGAGACCCAGTACTTC.

The chain joins TRBV18 to TRBJ1-1; 9 bases fit TRBD1. CDR3 length: 15 amino acids. Germline V gene data show CDR1 as KGHSH and CDR2 as LQKENI. V shed 6 bases, J shed 5 bases, and the junction held 10 bases outside the gene matches. The CDR3, as DNA: TGTGCCAGCTCCCGACCACAGGGGGCAGGGACTGAAGCTTTCTTT. Translation gives CASSRPQGAGTEAFF.

The V and J genes are TRBV6-5 and TRBJ2-7, with D tentatively TRBD1 (6 bases). The V gene's germline CDR1 is MNHEY and CDR2 SVGAGI. With 8 bases removed from V and 6 bases from J, the gap between germline ends came to 14 bases. The CDR3 covers 12 residues. The DNA for the CDR3 is TGTGCCAGCGGGTACAGGGTGGGCGAGCAGTACTTC. Protein product: CASGYRVGEQYF.

The chain carries TRBV9 and TRBJ2-5; TRBD1 agrees at 8 bases. The end of the DNA fits TRBJ2-7 better, so the J call may be wrong. The CDR3 spans 15 residues. Germline loops: CDR1 SGDLS, CDR2 YYNGEE. In nucleotides, the CDR3 is TGTGCCAGCAGCCCAGGGGGCGCGAGGGCCTACGAGCAGTACTTC. Its translation: CASSPGGARAYEQYF.

The rearrangement links TRBV19 to TRBJ2-3; D ambiguous. V was cut by 1 base and J by 3 bases, with 8 bases left in between. CDR1 LNHDA and CDR2 SQIVND come from the germline V gene (reference sequence). This CDR3 is 14 amino acids long. Here the CDR3 reads CASSIATETDTQYF. The CDR3 nucleotides are TGTGCCAGTAGTATAGCAACAGAGACAGATACGCAGTATTTT.

The CDR3 sequence: CASSPRTEGYGYTF. The CDR3 nucleotides are TGTGCCAGCAGCCCTCGGACAGAGGGGTATGGCTACACCTTC. The rearrangement uses TRBV7-9 and TRBJ1-2; a weak D match, TRBD1 (6 bases). This CDR3 contains 14 residues. Germline CDR1 SEHNR, CDR2 FQNEAQ (reference sequence). Trimming left V 5 bases short and J 5 bases short, with 15 bases between.

Worth noting for this clone: Other DNA sequences within the sample encode an identical CDR3. V and J are TRBV5-1 and TRBJ1-2, with 7 bases fitting TRBD1. Germline CDR1 is SGHRS and CDR2 is YFSETQ. The CDR3 is 13 amino acids. The V and J ends lost 4 bases and 2 bases, in that order; junction bases with no gene match: 2. This chain's CDR3 is CASSRDSNYGYTF. The DNA for the CDR3 is TGCGCCAGCAGCCGGGACAGCAACTATGGCTACACCTTC. The whole variable domain, remainder taken from reference TRBV5-1 and TRBJ1-2, is KAGVTQTPRYLIKTRGQQVTLSCSPISGHRSVSWYQQTPGQGLQFLFEYFSETQRNKGNFPGRFSGRQFSNSRSEMNVSTLELGDSALYLCASSRDSNYGYTFGSGTRLTVV.

The chain links TRBV5-6 to TRBJ1-6; 10 bases are a match to TRBD1. Per the germline V gene, CDR1 is SGHDT and CDR2 is YYEEEE. The V and J ends lost 3 bases and 7 bases, in that order; junction bases with no gene match: 10. The CDR3 sequence is 17 residues long. For the CDR3, the DNA is TGTGCCAGCAGCTCTCCCGGGACAGGGGACGCCAATTCACCCCTCCACTTT. Its translation: CASSSPGTGDANSPLHF. The full variable domain, in which reference TRBV5-6 and TRBJ1-6 provide the parts outside the CDR3, is DAGVTQSPTHLIKTRGQQVTLRCSPKSGHDTVSWYQQALGQGPQFIFQYYEEEERQRGNFPDRFSGHQFPNYSSELNVNALLLGDSALYLCASSSPGTGDANSPLHFGNGTRLTVT.

The V gene is TRBV4-3, the J gene TRBJ2-1; perhaps TRBD1 as D (6 bases). V lost 1 base and J 4 bases, leaving 11 bases between the germline ends. CDR1 and CDR2 from the germline V gene are LGHNA and YSLEER. The CDR3 runs 15 residues. The CDR3 nucleotides read TGCGCCAGCAGCCAAGTTGGACAGTCTTACAATGAGCAGTTCTTC. As protein: CASSQVGQSYNEQFF.

This clone showed up just once. One junction end disagrees with the germline gene, perhaps due to a read error. This sequence joins TRBV4-1 and TRBJ1-2; TRBD1 might be the D (6 bases). This CDR3 contains 16 residues. The germline gives CDR1 MGHRA, CDR2 YSYEKL. CDR3 coding DNA: TGCGCCAGCAGCCAAGAGGTAGTGCAGGGGCTTCTCCGGCCCAACTTC. Amino acid sequence: CASSQEVVQGLLRPNF.

The V call is TRBV11-2, the J call TRBJ1-1; perhaps TRBD1 as D (5 bases). V lost 3 bases and J lost 2, with 13 bases in between. CDR3 size: 15 residues. Per germline, CDR1 SGHAT and CDR2 FQNNGV. CDR3 protein: CASSLGRQRNTEAFF. The DNA of the CDR3 is TGTGCCAGCAGCTTGGGGCGACAGAGAAACACTGAAGCTTTCTTT.

This clone was picked up one time. This chain connects TRBV5-1 to TRBJ1-5, with no clear D. V lost 0 bases to trimming and J lost 6 bases, with 13 bases between them. Germline V CDR1 and CDR2: SGHRS, YFSETQ. The CDR3 has 15 residues. In DNA, the CDR3 is TGCGCCAGCAGCTTGGGAGAAAAGTCAGGTCAGCCCCAGCATTTT. This encodes CASSLGEKSGQPQHF.

CDR3 region: CASRGQGARYTEAFF. CDR3 in DNA: TGTGCCAGCAGAGGACAGGGGGCGCGTTACACTGAAGCTTTCTTT. This chain connects TRBV6-4 to TRBJ1-1; 11 nucleotides align to TRBD1. Per germline, CDR1 MRHNA and CDR2 SNTAGT. CDR3 length: 15 residues. With V trimmed by 6 bases and J by 3 bases, 6 bases remained unmatched.

There are a few counts of this clone. In DNA form, the CDR3 reads TGTGCCAGCAGCTCCCGCCTGACAGAACAAGAGACCCAGTACTTC. Translation: CASSSRLTEQETQYF. This chain joins TRBV7-9 and TRBJ2-5; weak D call: TRBD1 (5 bases). CDR1 and CDR2 (germline): SEHNR, FQNEAQ (reference sequence). Between the trimmed V and J ends, which lost 4 bases and 2 bases, there was a span of 14 bases. The CDR3 runs to 15 residues.

The chain recombines TRBV9 with TRBJ2-1; D gene uncertain. V was cut by 4 bases and J by 8 bases, with 16 bases left in between. Germline V gives CDR1 SGDLS, CDR2 YYNGEE. There are 14 residues in the CDR3. This chain's CDR3 is CASSTNDLRYEQFF. The CDR3 DNA reads TGTGCCAGCAGCACCAATGATCTTAGATATGAGCAGTTCTTC.

With regard to this clone: The junction departs from the called germline gene at one end, perhaps through a read error. J is TRBJ1-6 and V is TRBV5-4; D may be TRBD1 (6 bases). The CDR3 runs 14 residues. Germline loops: CDR1 SGHNT, CDR2 YYREEE (reference sequence). As DNA, the CDR3 is TGTGTCAGCAGCTTACAGGGCCATAATTCACCCCTCCACTTT. Its translation is CVSSLQGHNSPLHF.

The chain couples TRBV5-1 to TRBJ1-2, with D uncertain. This CDR3 has 14 residues. V was cut by 4 bases and J by 2 bases, with 12 bases left in between. CDR1 and CDR2 from the germline V gene are SGHRS and YFSETQ. CDR3 sequence: CASSPDTPNYGYTF. The CDR3 nucleotides read TGCGCCAGCAGCCCAGACACCCCCAACTATGGCTACACCTTC. Full variable domain (remainder filled in from reference TRBV5-1 and TRBJ1-2): KAGVTQTPRYLIKTRGQQVTLSCSPISGHRSVSWYQQTPGQGLQFLFEYFSETQRNKGNFPGRFSGRQFSNSRSEMNVSTLELGDSALYLCASSPDTPNYGYTFGSGTRLTVV.